The text below deals with one TCR beta chain. Its matching antigen is unknown. Germline values: CDR1 SQVTM, CDR2 ANQGSEA. The V gene lost 3 bases and the J gene lost 2 bases, with 13 bases spanning the gap. The CDR3 runs to 14 residues. This sample was taken from a study of untreated major depressive disorder. The study, taken as a whole, reports: TRBV05-01 (Vbeta 5.1) usage was higher in CD4+ T cells of depressed patients than controls.

The protocol was immunoSEQ multiplex PCR, while the TCRdb copy is restricted to in-frame clones and leaves out a portion. The sample carries approximately 13,000 clones, around nine tenths recorded once. The clonotype comes from a woman aged 25 to 39 with major depressive disorder. The chain combines TRBV29-1 with TRBJ1-2, with D maybe TRBD1 (5 bases). The sequenced sample was CD4+ T cells from PBMCs. In DNA form, the CDR3 reads TGCAGCGTTGATTCTGGTCGGGGGAACTATGGCTACACCTTC. Translation gives CSVDSGRGNYGYTF.